One sample yielded the 15 T cell receptor beta chains listed below, sequenced in a study of graft-versus-host responses after intestinal transplantation. Sequenced by immunoSEQ multiplex PCR; TCRdb stores in-frame clones only, minus some. This table has 80,000 to 100,000 clones, roughly 89% appearing once. Their target antigens are unknown. The sequenced sample was unstimulated CD4+ T cells sorted from spleen or lymph node cells, obtained before intestinal transplant. The receptors come from a human donor who received an intestinal transplant.

V and J are TRBV5-4 and TRBJ1-3; 7 bases align to TRBD1. V lost 4 bases to trimming and J lost 4 bases; unmatched junction nucleotides: 8. Per germline, CDR1 SGHNT and CDR2 YYREEE (reference sequence). CDR3 size: 15 residues. This CDR3 reads CASSPGGSSGNTIYF. The DNA of the CDR3 is TGTGCCAGCAGCCCAGGGGGGAGTTCCGGAAACACCATATATTTT.

V and J are TRBV2 and TRBJ1-4, with a weak D call TRBD1 (6 bases). Germline V lookup: CDR1 SNHLY, CDR2 FYNNEI. This CDR3 has 16 residues. With 7 bases removed from V and 0 bases from J, the gap between germline ends came to 15 bases. The CDR3 reads CASIERGWTTNEKLFF. CDR3 nucleotide sequence: TGTGCCAGCATCGAAAGGGGGTGGACAACTAATGAAAAACTGTTTTTT.

The count of this clone is one. The chain carries TRBV30 and TRBJ1-5; the match to TRBD1 covers 7 bases. CDR3 length equals 15 residues. Germline CDR1 is GTSNPN and CDR2 is SVGIG (reference sequence). Germline trimming cut 1 base from V and 7 bases from J; bases unmatched to any gene: 10. CDR3 loop: CAWSGAGGSQQPQHF. The CDR3 region has the DNA TGTGCCTGGAGTGGGGCAGGGGGATCCCAACAGCCCCAGCATTTT.

The J gene is TRBJ2-3, the V gene TRBV5-1, with TRBD1 as a possible D gene (5 bases). The V end was cut by 2 bases, the J end by 4 bases, with 14 bases between. Germline values: CDR1 SGHRS, CDR2 YFSETQ. The CDR3 sequence is 15 residues long. The CDR3 coding sequence is TGCGCCAGCAGCTTAGGGCAGGGAAGTCCAGATACGCAGTATTTT. This sequence encodes CASSLGQGSPDTQYF.

Here the CDR3 reads CAWSEGAGPYF. CDR3 coding DNA: TGTGCCTGGAGTGAAGGGGCCGGACCGTACTTC. The rearrangement uses TRBV30 and TRBJ2-7; TRBD1 might be the D (5 bases). CDR1 and CDR2 from the germline V gene are GTSNPN and SVGIG (reference sequence). The CDR3 is made up of 11 amino acids. Trimming took off 1 base at V and 12 bases at J, with 13 bases between the two ends.

The chain carries TRBV5-1 and TRBJ2-2, with 8 positions matching TRBD1. This CDR3 is built from 16 residues. CDR1 SGHRS and CDR2 YFSETQ come from the germline V gene. J gave up 4 bases and V 1 base, and 6 bases lay outside the gene matches. The CDR3 is CASSLYQGAGTGELFF. CDR3 nucleotides: TGCGCCAGCAGCTTGTATCAGGGGGCGGGCACCGGGGAGCTGTTTTTT.

This chain uses TRBV28 with TRBJ2-3; TRBD2 is a possible D gene (7 bases). Germline assignment: CDR1 MDHEN and CDR2 SYDVKM. V dropped 3 bases and J dropped 4 bases, with 17 bases sitting between them. This CDR3 region has 16 residues. CDR3 nucleotides: TGTGCCAGCAGTTTGGCCAGTAGGGGGGGGCCAGATACGCAGTATTTT. Translating it yields CASSLASRGGPDTQYF.

This clone occurred once. This chain uses TRBV28 with TRBJ1-6, with a possible D match to TRBD1 (5 bases). Trimming shortened V by 6 bases and J by 8 bases, and 11 bases separated the two germline ends. This CDR3 comprises 13 residues. Germline CDR1 reads MDHEN; CDR2 reads SYDVKM. The CDR3 nucleotides are TGTGCCAGCAGACCTGGGGGGGATTCACCCCTCCACTTT. Its translation: CASRPGGDSPLHF.

This clone has more than one count but fewer than ten. The gene calls are TRBV4-1 and TRBJ1-4; D ambiguous. The germline CDR1 and CDR2 sequences are MGHRA and YSYEKL. V lost 3 bases and J 0 bases, leaving 8 bases between the germline ends. The CDR3 has 15 amino acids. The CDR3 DNA reads TGCGCCAGCAGCCACCTGCTAGCAACTAATGAAAAACTGTTTTTT. Amino acids: CASSHLLATNEKLFF.

This chain connects TRBV7-3 to TRBJ1-1, with D uncertain. The CDR3 has 13 amino acids. In germline, CDR1 is SGHTA, CDR2 FQGTGA. V was shortened by 5 bases and J by 1 base, with 8 bases between the two germline ends. CDR3 sequence: CASSAIPNTEAFF. The CDR3 coding sequence is TGTGCCAGCAGCGCGATTCCGAACACTGAAGCTTTCTTT.

The chain links TRBV7-9 to TRBJ2-2; possible D gene TRBD1, 5 bases. The ends were cut back, 2 bases at V and 1 base at J, with 8 bases in the middle. This CDR3 is built from 15 residues. The germline V gene encodes CDR1 SEHNR and CDR2 FQNEAQ (reference sequence). CDR3 in amino acids: CASSLRQGNTGELFF. CDR3 coding DNA: TGTGCCAGCAGCTTAAGGCAGGGGAACACCGGGGAGCTGTTTTTT.

V usage is TRBV23-1 and J usage is TRBJ2-6; 9 bases match TRBD1. TRBV23-1 is an open reading frame whose function is uncertain. The CDR3 sequence is 17 residues long. V lost 8 bases, J lost 5 bases, and 13 bases stayed unmatched. The CDR3 loop is CASPGHRGPRRANVLTF. CDR3 bases: TGCGCCAGCCCCGGCCACAGGGGGCCTAGGCGGGCCAACGTCCTGACTTTC.

CDR3 DNA: TGTGCCAGCAGCTCACAGGGGTCCGGTAATGAAAAACTGTTTTTT. It encodes CASSSQGSGNEKLFF. This chain joins TRBV5-4 and TRBJ1-4; TRBD1 aligns across 7 bases. The CDR3 runs to 15 residues. Unmatched junction bases numbered 6, after V lost 3 bases and J lost 4 bases. CDR1 and CDR2 (germline): SGHNT, YYREEE (reference sequence). The full variable domain, its missing parts supplied by reference TRBV5-4 and TRBJ1-4, is ETGVTQSPTHLIKTRGQQVTLRCSSQSGHNTVSWYQQALGQGPQFIFQYYREEENGRGNFPPRFSGLQFPNYSSELNVNALELDDSALYLCASSSQGSGNEKLFFGSGTQLSVL.

The rearrangement links TRBV13 to TRBJ1-2; 7 positions match TRBD1. The CDR3 is made up of 15 amino acids. V lost 5 bases and J lost 2; bases outside the gene matches: 8. The germline CDR1 and CDR2 sequences are PRHDT and FYEKMQ (reference sequence). DNA for the CDR3: TGTGCCAGCAGCCTTGAGGGGGCTCCCAACTATGGCTACACCTTC. It yields the protein CASSLEGAPNYGYTF.

The sample holds one count of this clone. The rearrangement links TRBV7-3 to TRBJ2-7; 9 bases match TRBD1. The CDR3 has 13 residues. Looked up from germline, CDR1 is SGHTA and CDR2 is FQGTGA. J was trimmed by 3 bases and V by 5 bases; bases with no gene match: 2. The CDR3 DNA follows: TGTGCCAGCAGCCCGGGACAGGGCTACGAGCAGTACTTC. This sequence encodes CASSPGQGYEQYF.